This T cell receptor beta chain was recorded in a study of OX40 agonist ivuxolimab in advanced cancers. Study-wide background: Three patients got partial responses; one had hepatocellular carcinoma and two had cutaneous melanoma. Whole-study results and caveats: CD8+ T cells (on average) carried more expanded clones than CD4+ T cells. Partly responding patients at 0.1-3.0 mg/kg showed some of the smallest clonal expansion.

Details on this clone: Its specificity is unknown.

This CDR3 spans 12 amino acids. V gave up 8 bases and J gave up 8 bases, with 13 bases separating them. Germline V gene sequence: CDR1 LNHDA, CDR2 SQIVND (reference sequence). The data were produced by immunoSEQ multiplex PCR, yet TCRdb's version contains in-frame clones alone and is incomplete. The sample yields roughly 67,000 clones, over 70% seen once. The starting material was CD4+ or CD8+ T cells sorted from blood, obtained in a trial of the OX40 agonist ivuxolimab. This chain joins TRBV19 and TRBJ2-1; D is possibly TRBD1 or TRBD2 (5 bases each). The TCR was taken from an adult with an advanced solid tumor such as melanoma, head and neck, liver or kidney cancer. The CDR3 sequence is CASGPGRYEQFF. CDR3 nucleotides: TGTGCCAGTGGGCCGGGACGATATGAGCAGTTCTTC.